Described below is a single T cell receptor (beta chain) sequence and its context. The sample comes from a study of T cell changes during pregnancy in multiple sclerosis. Per germline, CDR1 SEHNR and CDR2 FQNEAQ (reference sequence). The CDR3 has 16 amino acids. V shed 4 bases and J 0 bases; nucleotides not matched to a gene: 6. The method was immunoSEQ multiplex PCR; TCRdb's version includes in-frame clones alone and lacks a portion of them. The sample shows approximately 10,000 clones, over 80% of them seen only once. The material was CD8+ T cells from peripheral blood mononuclear cells, obtained in the third trimester of pregnancy. The chain couples TRBV7-9 to TRBJ2-1; 7 nucleotides agree with TRBD1. The receptor was derived from a female donor in good health, enrolled as a control in a pregnancy study. The CDR3 sequence: CASSSIRDSSYNEQFF. The CDR3 DNA sequence: TGTGCCAGCAGCTCGATCCGGGACAGCTCCTACAATGAGCAGTTCTTC.